This paragraph reports one T cell receptor (beta chain). This clone was detected only once. It has no known antigen specificity. Base qualities are not recorded, but no much larger clone differs from it by a single base. These data come from a study of blood T cell repertoires in COVID-19 (dated by TCRdb to 2020 to 2022). Context from the whole study: Collaborator samples came from the United States, Italy and Spain and covered acute and convalescent phases of COVID-19. The prospective study material was composed of cDNA or gDNA derived from T cells, B-cell-depleted T cells, or PBMCs. The dataset comprised deeply sampled blood TCRbeta repertoires from subjects exposed to, actively infected with, or recovered from COVID-19. The repertoires were released in a freely available public database meant as a resource for research on the immune response to SARS-CoV-2. The samples were drawn from two sources: the first 160 participants of the ongoing ImmuneRACE study, and 1,200 or so subjects contributed by 6 global collaborators. Nearly every sample came with metadata listing a de-identified subject ID, COVID-19 status, age in years and sex. HLA class I and class II types, where available, came from metadata supplied by the sample provider rather than from assay-based typing. Beyond this particular receptor, the publication reports: Clinical and demographic metadata were provided uncurated, with the amount varying by source and participant.

Samples from volunteer blood donors who had recovered from COVID-19 were contributed by a second Seattle source. Collaborating institutions collected whole blood in K2EDTA tubes following their own protocols. For TCRbeta analysis, collaborators shipped samples as frozen whole blood, isolated PBMCs, or DNA extracted from either of those sample types. The CDR3 contains 13 residues, cysteine and phenylalanine counted. The entry retains the CDR3 DNA only, 39 bases that are in frame from base 1. V loses 3 bases at its end and J loses 2 bases; junction bases beyond the gene matches: 1. From the germline V gene, CDR1 is SGHDT and CDR2 is YYEEEE. TCRbeta CDR3 regions were amplified from genomic DNA using the immunoSEQ Assay, a bias-controlled multiplex PCR. Per the authors' processing: Within the assay, amplification of reference gene primers was used to estimate how many nucleated cells each sample contained. To quantify the absolute abundance of each unique TCRbeta CDR3 rearrangement, sequence reads were collapsed and filtered. For each sample, productive Simpson clonality was calculated as the square root of Simpson's diversity index across productive rearrangements. This immuneACCESS table, as held by TCRdb, lists in-frame sequences with V and J called but not all clones. Of the missing ones, under half trace to an unresolved V gene in checked studies; the others have no known cause. The DNA was the basis for D and trimming; V, J and clone size are from that table. In all, the sample holds about 130,000 clones, and more than 75% of those were seen once. The ten top clones hold approximately 10% of the sample.

This receptor chain uses TRBV5-6 and TRBJ1-2, with TRBD1 matching 7 junction bases. The sequencing input was peripheral blood. The receptor was isolated from a man between 60 and 70 years old who had recovered from COVID-19. CDR3 loop: CASSWTGNYGYTF. The DNA sequence is as follows: TGTGCCAGCAGCTGGACAGGAAACTATGGCTACACCTTC. The entire variable domain, with the stretches around the CDR3 drawn from the reference TRBV5-6 and TRBJ1-2 proteins, is DAGVTQSPTHLIKTRGQQVTLRCSPKSGHDTVSWYQQALGQGPQFIFQYYEEEERQRGNFPDRFSGHQFPNYSSELNVNALLLGDSALYLCASSWTGNYGYTFGSGTRLTVV.